This T cell receptor beta chain was observed in a study of regulatory T cells in long-lasting Graves disease. Time point meaning: newly diagnosed GD, antithyroid drugs for less than 3 months. With RNA extracted from PBMCs as input, the TCR library was made. Assembly of TCR beta libraries relied on iRepertoire HTBI primers together with Arm-PCR of CDR3 regions. In the original workflow: Samples collectively showed approximately 62 TRBV and fewer than 15 TRBJ segments. Via MiXCR, TCRdb re-called the multiplex PCR reads, giving one row per CDR3 protein. TCRdb's processing, not the study's, gives the V and J calls here. In the table there are around 450,000 distinct CDR3 sequences, roughly 15% of which are singletons. These data were also filed under a second study, of T cells in Graves' hyperthyroidism and ophthalmopathy. Per that paper: Carried out on the TCR CDR3, a first-round RT-PCR used the HTBI primer set.

The sample consisted of peripheral blood mononuclear cells (PBMCs), taken at new diagnosis, from a patient treated with antithyroid drugs. The receptor's source is a woman aged 40-49 years with Graves disease.

CDR3 coding DNA: TGTGCCAGCAGTAATAACAGGGGCTACGAGCAGTACTTC. It codes for CASSNNRGYEQYF. V and J are TRBV12-3 or TRBV12-4 and TRBJ2-7, with TRBD1 matching over 7 bases. The CDR3 loop spans 13 amino acids. The V and J ends lost 5 bases and 3 bases, in that order; junction bases with no gene match: 4.